The table lists the clone carrying this TCR beta chain with a count of one. PBMCs were not maintained or expanded in culture before analysis. Libraries were prepared by immunoSEQ multiplex PCR; TCRdb keeps only in-frame clonotypes and omits some of them. Of 80,000 to 95,000 clones in the sample, approximately 80% were seen once. The data are from a study of neoadjuvant anti-PD-1 for oral cavity cancer. In the study overall: Nivolumab at 3 mg/kg was mostly given biweekly, three to four doses, pre-surgery.

The CDR3 covers 15 residues. V was trimmed by 0 bases and J by 0 bases, leaving 10 bases between them. Germline V lookup: CDR1 SGHDT, CDR2 YYEEEE. The source material was PBMCs, sampled before nivolumab (anti-PD-1) treatment. This sequence originates from a person aged 40 to 85 with oral cavity squamous cell carcinoma. This sequence joins TRBV5-6 and TRBJ2-7, with D possibly matching TRBD1 (5 bases). The CDR3 bases are TGTGCCAGCAGCTTGGACAGGACCCTCTCCTACGAGCAGTACTTC. Its translation is CASSLDRTLSYEQYF.